Presented here are 12 T cell receptor beta chains from one specimen sequenced in a study of T cells expressing NK-cell markers. TCRdb reprocessed the 5' RACE reads and reports one entry per CDR3 protein, with no DNA. This sample's table reports roughly 180,000 distinct CDR3 sequences. Material: blood T cells: a sorted CD56 or NKG2C T cell subset, CD4+ or CD8+ T cells, or bulk PBMC T cells (not recorded which). The origin of the receptors is a man aged 18 to 69 in good health.

The V call is TRBV20-1, the J call TRBJ2-5. Germline V lookup: CDR1 DFQATT, CDR2 SNEGSKA (reference sequence). CDR3 length: 13 residues. CDR3 loop: CSASFGQSGTQYF.

This sequence joins TRBV6-2 or TRBV6-3 and TRBJ2-2; the TCRdb call, TRBD1, lacks DNA for checking. Germline assignment: CDR1 MNHEY and CDR2 SVGEGT. The CDR3 consists of 16 residues. Here the CDR3 reads CASRDRDRGLTGELFF.

V usage is TRBV18 and J usage is TRBJ2-7; TCRdb's D call, TRBD2, is unchecked because there is no DNA. The CDR3 is made up of 14 amino acids. Germline V gene data show CDR1 as KGHSH and CDR2 as LQKENI. The CDR3 region is CASTGALNPYEQYF.

V gene TRBV28 combines with J gene TRBJ1-4; without DNA, the TCRdb call of TRBD1 cannot be checked. Germline CDR1 reads MDHEN; CDR2 reads SYDVKM. The CDR3 totals 14 residues. CDR3 sequence reads: CASSEDIENEKLFF. The variable domain in full, with the rest retrieved from reference TRBV28 and TRBJ1-4, is DVKVTQSSRYLVKRTGEKVFLECVQDMDHENMFWYRQDPGLGLRLIYFSYDVKMKEKGDIPEGYSVSREKKERFSLILESASTNQTSMYLCASSEDIENEKLFFGSGTQLSVL.

The chain combines TRBV2 with TRBJ2-7; TCRdb returns TRBD2, unconfirmable since there is no DNA. This CDR3 is 18 amino acids long. Germline V gene sequence: CDR1 SNHLY, CDR2 FYNNEI. The CDR3 sequence is CASSEGPSGGAGGYEQYF.

V is TRBV28 and J is TRBJ2-2; TCRdb picks TRBD1, but there is no DNA to check that call. The CDR3 has 15 amino acids. The germline V gene encodes CDR1 MDHEN and CDR2 SYDVKM. CDR3 sequence reads: CASSRQGENTGELFF.

This chain connects TRBV10-1 to TRBJ2-7; TCRdb proposes TRBD1, but this gene call is untestable without DNA. CDR3 length equals 14 residues. Germline CDR1 WNHNN, CDR2 SYGVQD (reference sequence). CDR3 loop: CASSTGPSSYEQYF.

V and J are TRBV10-3 and TRBJ2-3. Germline CDR1 ENHRY, CDR2 SYGVKD. This CDR3 spans 14 amino acids. The CDR3 spells CAISEPFSTDTQYF.

The chain uses TRBV29-1 and TRBJ2-5; TCRdb designates TRBD1, a call that cannot be tested without DNA. The V gene's germline CDR1 is SQVTM and CDR2 ANQGSEA. The CDR3 sequence is 13 residues long. The CDR3 region is CSAWTGGGETQYF.

The V call is TRBV5-6, the J call TRBJ2-7; there is no DNA to check the TCRdb D call of TRBD2. CDR1 is SGHDT and CDR2 is YYEEEE in the germline V gene. CDR3 length: 17 residues. The CDR3 region is CASSLLTNSGASYEQYF. Complete variable domain (other parts from reference TRBV5-6 and TRBJ2-7): DAGVTQSPTHLIKTRGQQVTLRCSPKSGHDTVSWYQQALGQGPQFIFQYYEEEERQRGNFPDRFSGHQFPNYSSELNVNALLLGDSALYLCASSLLTNSGASYEQYFGPGTRLTVT.

This chain uses TRBV20-1 with TRBJ2-5; TCRdb's assignment of TRBD1 cannot be checked, as there is no DNA. The CDR3 extends over 16 amino acids. From germline, CDR1 is DFQATT and CDR2 SNEGSKA (reference sequence). The CDR3 sequence: CSARDLAGGPKETQYF.

The gene calls are TRBV7-2 and TRBJ2-4; the TRBD1 assignment by TCRdb is unverifiable without DNA. Looked up from germline, CDR1 is SGHTA and CDR2 is FQGNSA. The CDR3 runs 17 residues. This CDR3 reads CASSLEPPGTSQNIQYF.